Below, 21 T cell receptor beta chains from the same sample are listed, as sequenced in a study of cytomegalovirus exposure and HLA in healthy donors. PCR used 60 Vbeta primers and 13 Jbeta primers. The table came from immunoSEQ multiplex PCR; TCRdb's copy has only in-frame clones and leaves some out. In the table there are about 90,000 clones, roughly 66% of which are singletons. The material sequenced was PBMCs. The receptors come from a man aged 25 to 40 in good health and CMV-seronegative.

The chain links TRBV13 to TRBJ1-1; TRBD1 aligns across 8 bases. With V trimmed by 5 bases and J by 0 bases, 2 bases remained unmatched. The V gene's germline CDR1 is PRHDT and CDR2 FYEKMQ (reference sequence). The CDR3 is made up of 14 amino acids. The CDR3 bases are TGTGCCAGCAGCACGGGACAGGTGAACACTGAAGCTTTCTTT. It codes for CASSTGQVNTEAFF.

The CDR3 spells CASSQDRGLNEQFF. The CDR3 DNA sequence: TGTGCCAGCAGCCAAGACAGGGGGCTCAATGAGCAGTTCTTC. The genes are TRBV11-3 and TRBJ2-1; 10 bases are a match to TRBD1. V was clipped by 5 bases and J by 6 bases; unmatched bases: 4. Germline V lookup: CDR1 SGHNT, CDR2 YENEEA. The CDR3 consists of 14 residues.

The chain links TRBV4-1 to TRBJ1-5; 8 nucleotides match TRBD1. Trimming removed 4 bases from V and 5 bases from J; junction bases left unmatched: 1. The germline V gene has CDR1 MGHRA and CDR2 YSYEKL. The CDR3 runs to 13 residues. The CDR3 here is CASSLTGDQPQHF. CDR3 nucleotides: TGCGCCAGCAGCCTGACAGGGGATCAGCCCCAGCATTTT.

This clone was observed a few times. The CDR3: CASSYSAGQFQETQYF. Written as DNA, the CDR3 is TGTGCCAGCAGTTACTCTGCGGGGCAGTTCCAAGAGACCCAGTACTTC. This chain joins TRBV6-6 and TRBJ2-5; D possibly corresponds to TRBD2 (6 bases). Looked up from germline, CDR1 is MNHNY and CDR2 is SVGAGI (reference sequence). Trimming left V 0 bases short and J 1 base short, with 12 bases between. The CDR3 has 16 residues.

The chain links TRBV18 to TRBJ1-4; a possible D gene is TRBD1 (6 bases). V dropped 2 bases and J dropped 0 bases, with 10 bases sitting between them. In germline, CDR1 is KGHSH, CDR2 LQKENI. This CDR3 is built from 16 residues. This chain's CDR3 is CASSPRTASTNEKLFF. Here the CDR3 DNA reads TGTGCCAGCTCACCAAGGACAGCTTCAACTAATGAAAAACTGTTTTTT.

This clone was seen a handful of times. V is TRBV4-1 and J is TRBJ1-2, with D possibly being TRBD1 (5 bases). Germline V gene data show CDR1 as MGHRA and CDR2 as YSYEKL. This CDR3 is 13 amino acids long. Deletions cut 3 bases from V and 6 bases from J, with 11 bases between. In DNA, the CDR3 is TGCGCCAGCAGCCACCAGGGTGAAGATGGCTACACCTTC. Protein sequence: CASSHQGEDGYTF.

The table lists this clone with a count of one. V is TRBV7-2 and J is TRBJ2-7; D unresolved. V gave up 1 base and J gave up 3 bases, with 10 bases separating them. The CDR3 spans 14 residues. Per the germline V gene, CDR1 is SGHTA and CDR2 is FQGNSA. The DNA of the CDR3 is TGTGCCAGCAGCTTAGTCGGTCTTGACTACGAGCAGTACTTC. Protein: CASSLVGLDYEQYF.

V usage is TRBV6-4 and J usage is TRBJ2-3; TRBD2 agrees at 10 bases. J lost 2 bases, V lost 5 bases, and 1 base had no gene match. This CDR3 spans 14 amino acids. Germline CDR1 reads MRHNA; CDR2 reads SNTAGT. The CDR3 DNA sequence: TGTGCCAGCAGTAGCGGGAGGGACACAGATACGCAGTATTTT. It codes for CASSSGRDTDTQYF.

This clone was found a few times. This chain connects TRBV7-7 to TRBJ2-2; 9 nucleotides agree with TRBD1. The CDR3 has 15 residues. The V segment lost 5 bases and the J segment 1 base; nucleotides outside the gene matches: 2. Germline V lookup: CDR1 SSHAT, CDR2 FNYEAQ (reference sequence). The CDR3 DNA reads TGTGCCAGCAGCCAGGGACAGGGGAACACCGGGGAGCTGTTTTTT. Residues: CASSQGQGNTGELFF.

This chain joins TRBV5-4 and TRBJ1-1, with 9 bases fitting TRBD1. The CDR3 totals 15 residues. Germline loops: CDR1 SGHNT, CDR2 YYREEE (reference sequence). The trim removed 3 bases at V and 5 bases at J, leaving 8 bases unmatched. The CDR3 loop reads CASSSLTGGVTEAFF. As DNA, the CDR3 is TGTGCCAGCAGCTCCCTGACAGGGGGAGTTACTGAAGCTTTCTTT.

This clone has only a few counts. CDR3 nucleotide sequence: TGCGCCAGCAGCCCGCTCTCGACAGGGGGCACTGAAGCTTTCTTT. Protein: CASSPLSTGGTEAFF. This chain joins TRBV4-1 and TRBJ1-1; TRBD1 agrees at 9 bases. The CDR3 has 15 amino acids. Per the germline V gene, CDR1 is MGHRA and CDR2 is YSYEKL. V lost 4 bases, J lost 4 bases, and 7 bases stayed unmatched.

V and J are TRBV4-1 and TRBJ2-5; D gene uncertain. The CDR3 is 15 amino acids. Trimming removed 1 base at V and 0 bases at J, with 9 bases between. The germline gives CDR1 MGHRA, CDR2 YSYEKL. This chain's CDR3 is CASSQGTLYQETQYF. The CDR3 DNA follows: TGCGCCAGCAGCCAAGGAACTCTGTACCAAGAGACCCAGTACTTC.

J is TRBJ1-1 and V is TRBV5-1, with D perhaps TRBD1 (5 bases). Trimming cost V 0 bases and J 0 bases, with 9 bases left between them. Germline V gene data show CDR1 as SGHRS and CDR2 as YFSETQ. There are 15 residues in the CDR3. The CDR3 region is CASSLGDSLNTEAFF. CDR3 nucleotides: TGCGCCAGCAGCTTGGGCGACAGCCTGAACACTGAAGCTTTCTTT.

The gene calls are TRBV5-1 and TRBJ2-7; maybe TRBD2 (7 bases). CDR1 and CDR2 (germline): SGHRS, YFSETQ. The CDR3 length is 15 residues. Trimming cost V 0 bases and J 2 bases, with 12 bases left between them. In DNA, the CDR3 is TGCGCCAGCAGCTTGGGCGGGGGCTATCCCTACGAGCAGTACTTC. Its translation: CASSLGGGYPYEQYF.

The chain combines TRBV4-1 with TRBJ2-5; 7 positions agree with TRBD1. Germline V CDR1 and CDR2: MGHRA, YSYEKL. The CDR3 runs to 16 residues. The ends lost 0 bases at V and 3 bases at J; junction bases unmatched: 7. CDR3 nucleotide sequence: TGCGCCAGCAGCCAAGAGTCGGGACAGAGAGAAGAGACCCAGTACTTC. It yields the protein CASSQESGQREETQYF.

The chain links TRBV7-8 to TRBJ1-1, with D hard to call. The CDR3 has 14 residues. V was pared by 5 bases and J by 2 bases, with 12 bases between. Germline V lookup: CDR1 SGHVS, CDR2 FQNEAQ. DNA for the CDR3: TGTGCCAGCAGCCTACCTTCCCCTAACACTGAAGCTTTCTTT. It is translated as CASSLPSPNTEAFF.

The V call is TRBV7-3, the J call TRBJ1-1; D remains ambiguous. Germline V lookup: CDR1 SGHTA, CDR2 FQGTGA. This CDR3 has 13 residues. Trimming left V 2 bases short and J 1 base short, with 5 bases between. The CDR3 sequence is CASSLVRNTEAFF. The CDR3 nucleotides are TGTGCCAGCAGCTTAGTCCGGAACACTGAAGCTTTCTTT. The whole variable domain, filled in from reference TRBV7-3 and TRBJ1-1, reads GAGVSQTPSNKVTEKGKYVELRCDPISGHTALYWYRQSLGQGPEFLIYFQGTGAADDSGLPNDRFFAVRPEGSVSTLKIQRTERGDSAVYLCASSLVRNTEAFFGQGTRLTVV.

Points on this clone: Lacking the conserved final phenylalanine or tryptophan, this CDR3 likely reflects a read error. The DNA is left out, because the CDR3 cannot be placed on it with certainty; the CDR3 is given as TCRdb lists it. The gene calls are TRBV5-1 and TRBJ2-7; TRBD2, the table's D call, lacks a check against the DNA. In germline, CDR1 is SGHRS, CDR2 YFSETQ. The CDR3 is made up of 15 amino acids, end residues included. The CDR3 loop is CASSSQGGGIAWYEA.

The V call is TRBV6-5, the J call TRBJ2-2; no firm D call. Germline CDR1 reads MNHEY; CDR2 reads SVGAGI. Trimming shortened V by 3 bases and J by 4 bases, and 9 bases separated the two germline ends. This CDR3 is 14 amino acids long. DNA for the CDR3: TGTGCCAGCAGTTATTCCAGAAGCACCGGGGAGCTGTTTTTT. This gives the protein CASSYSRSTGELFF.

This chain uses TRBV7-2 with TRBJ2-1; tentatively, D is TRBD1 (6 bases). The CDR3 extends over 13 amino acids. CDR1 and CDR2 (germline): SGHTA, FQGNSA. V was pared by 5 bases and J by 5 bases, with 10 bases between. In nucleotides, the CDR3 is TGTGCCAGCAGCAGGGGGAGAAACAATGAGCAGTTCTTC. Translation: CASSRGRNNEQFF. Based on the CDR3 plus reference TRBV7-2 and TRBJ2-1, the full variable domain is GAGVSQSPSNKVTEKGKDVELRCDPISGHTALYWYRQSLGQGLEFLIYFQGNSAPDKSGLPSDRFSAERTGGSVSTLTIQRTQQEDSAVYLCASSRGRNNEQFFGPGTRLTVL.

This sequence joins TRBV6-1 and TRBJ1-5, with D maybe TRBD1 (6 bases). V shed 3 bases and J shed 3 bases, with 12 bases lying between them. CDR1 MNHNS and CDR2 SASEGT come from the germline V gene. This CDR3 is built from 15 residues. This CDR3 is CASSDPGHTNQPQHF. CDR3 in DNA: TGTGCCAGCAGTGATCCGGGACATACCAATCAGCCCCAGCATTTT.